The 5 T cell receptor beta chains below come from one sample, sequenced in a study of blood T cell repertoires in COVID-19. Profiling relied on immunoSEQ multiplex PCR, and the TCRdb table lists in-frame clones only, not all of them. In the table there are 200,000 to 250,000 clones, just over 85% of which are singletons. The sequencing input was peripheral blood. These receptors all come from a man between 25 and 39 years old who had recovered from COVID-19.

V usage is TRBV11-3 and J usage is TRBJ1-1; 7 nucleotides align to TRBD1. CDR3 length: 13 amino acids. Germline lookup yields CDR1 SGHNT and CDR2 YENEEA. With 4 bases clipped from V and 7 bases from J, the junction kept 6 bases outside the gene matches. CDR3 nucleotides: TGTGCCAGCAGCTCACAGGGGCGGGGTGAAGCTTTCTTT. Protein product: CASSSQGRGEAFF. Combining the CDR3 with reference TRBV11-3 and TRBJ1-1 gives the whole variable domain EAGVVQSPRYKIIEKKQPVAFWCNPISGHNTLYWYLQNLGQGPELLIRYENEEAVDDSQLPKDRFSAERLKGVDSTLKIQPAELGDSAVYLCASSSQGRGEAFFGQGTRLTVV.

The chain couples TRBV5-6 to TRBJ1-4; the D is unclear. The CDR3 has 17 amino acids. Germline V gene data show CDR1 as SGHDT and CDR2 as YYEEEE. V lost 3 bases, J lost 0 bases, and 15 bases lay in between. The CDR3 DNA follows: TGTGCCAGCAGCTGGATGCGAACGACAACAACTAATGAAAAACTGTTTTTT. Its protein product is CASSWMRTTTTNEKLFF.

This sequence joins TRBV29-1 and TRBJ1-2; TRBD1 might be the D (5 bases). Germline assignment: CDR1 SQVTM and CDR2 ANQGSEA. The ends were cut back, 2 bases at V and 10 bases at J, with 14 bases in the middle. This CDR3 comprises 12 residues. DNA of the CDR3: TGCAGCGTTGAATCTGGTAGGGGCCTCTACACCTTC. It encodes CSVESGRGLYTF.

The chain couples TRBV12-3 or TRBV12-4 to TRBJ1-1; TRBD1 is a possible D gene (6 bases). Trimming shortened V by 5 bases and J by 8 bases, and 15 bases separated the two germline ends. This CDR3 comprises 13 residues. CDR3 in amino acids: CASSPRGQSEAFF. The CDR3 DNA is TGTGCCAGCAGTCCCCGAGGACAGTCCGAAGCTTTCTTT.

Points on this clone: Other DNA sequences of this sample code for an identical CDR3. CDR3 sequence: CASSLGGSEKLFF. CDR3 coding DNA: TGTGCCAGCAGCTTAGGGGGCAGTGAAAAACTGTTTTTT. V gene TRBV7-2 combines with J gene TRBJ1-4, with D possibly TRBD1 on 5 matching bases. Germline loops: CDR1 SGHTA, CDR2 FQGNSA. Trimming stripped 1 base from V and 7 bases from J, with 7 bases between. CDR3 size: 13 residues.